This TCR beta chain was documented in a study of blood T cell repertoires in COVID-19. Study details: Sites across the United States, Italy and Spain contributed samples from acute and convalescent COVID-19.

Per the authors' pipeline: Quantification of nucleated cells was approximated via reference gene primer amplification. Clones were sequenced by immunoSEQ multiplex PCR, and TCRdb holds only the in-frame ones, with some missing. That table is the source of V, J and clone size, and D and trimming were worked out from the DNA. The data show more than 95,000 clones, with about 89% seen just once and more than 4.5% held by the top ten. Trimming cost V 7 bases and J 3 bases; bases outside gene matches: 10. Per the germline V gene, CDR1 is LNHDA and CDR2 is SQIVND (reference sequence). CDR3 length equals 16 residues.

The sequence derives from a human donor in a cohort sampled during active COVID-19. The V gene is TRBV19, the J gene TRBJ1-4, with TRBD1 identical over 8 bases. Input material: peripheral blood. In DNA form, the CDR3 reads TGTGCCAGTAAGTGGGACAGGTTCGGCCCTAATGAAAAACTGTTTTTT. Protein sequence: CASKWDRFGPNEKLFF.